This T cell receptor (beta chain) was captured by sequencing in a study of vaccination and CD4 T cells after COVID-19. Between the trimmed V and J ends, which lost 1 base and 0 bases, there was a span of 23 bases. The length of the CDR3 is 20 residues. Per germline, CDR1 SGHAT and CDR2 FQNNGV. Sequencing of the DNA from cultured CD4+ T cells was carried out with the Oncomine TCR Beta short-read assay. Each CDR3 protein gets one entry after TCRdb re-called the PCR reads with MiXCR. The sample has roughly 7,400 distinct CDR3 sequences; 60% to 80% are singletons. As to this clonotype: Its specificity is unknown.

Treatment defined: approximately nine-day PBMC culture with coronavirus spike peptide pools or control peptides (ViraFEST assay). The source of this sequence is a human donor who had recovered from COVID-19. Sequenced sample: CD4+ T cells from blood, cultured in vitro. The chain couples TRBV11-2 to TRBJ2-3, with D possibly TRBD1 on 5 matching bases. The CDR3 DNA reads TGTGCCAGCAGCTTAGGCAGGGCGACCCAGGGCGTTAATAGCACAGATACGCAGTATTTT. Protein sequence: CASSLGRATQGVNSTDTQYF. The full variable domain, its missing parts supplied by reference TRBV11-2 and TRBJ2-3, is EAGVAQSPRYKIIEKRQSVAFWCNPISGHATLYWYQQILGQGPKLLIQFQNNGVVDDSQLPKDRFSAERLKGVDSTLKIQPAKLEDSAVYLCASSLGRATQGVNSTDTQYFGPGTRLTVL.